This T cell receptor (beta chain) was obtained from a study of blood T cells in healthy people across ages. Turning to the study itself: Capturing about one barcoded beta molecule per two T cells was achieved by template switching.

The use of a sample-barcoded 5' primer and a J-beta primer mix characterized a second PCR of roughly 6 to 11 cycles. TCRdb reprocessed the 5' RACE reads with MiXCR, giving one entry per CDR3 protein. Among 1.5 million or so distinct CDR3 sequences listed, approximately 42% were seen once. Between the trimmed V and J ends, which lost 0 bases and 3 bases, there was a span of 15 bases. This CDR3 contains 15 residues. The germline V gene has CDR1 DFQATT and CDR2 SNEGSKA (reference sequence). General study findings and limits: Among long-lived donors, naive CD4+ cells were more numerous and diversity higher than in aged donors.

The table lists this clonotype with a few counts. Its cognate antigen is unknown. This chain links TRBV20-1 with TRBJ2-7, with a weak D call TRBD1 (6 bases). Input material: blood. This sequence was found in a young woman in good health. CDR3 bases: TGCAGTGCTAGAGATCATGGTCAGGGGATCTACGAGCAGTACTTC. Its translation is CSARDHGQGIYEQYF.